This TCR beta chain is from a study of brain T cells in children with intractable seizures (dated by TCRdb to the early 2020s). Some background on the complete study: A NanoString immunology panel was first used to screen resected brain tissue from roughly 53 pediatric epilepsy surgery cases for immune gene transcripts. Of the 12 selected surgery cases, pre-surgery blood was also sequenced for eight, so four had brain tissue only.

This sample's time point label indicates: resected brain tissue, or blood drawn just prior to surgery. Surgery cases with the highest brain T cell transcript signatures were selected for TCR beta chain sequencing of brain tissue and, where available, blood. Before surgery, patients had received at least one anti-epileptic drug. The TCR-sequenced patients were children whose drug-resistant epilepsy was caused by tuberous sclerosis complex, focal cortical dysplasia, Rasmussen encephalitis or hemimegalencephaly. The Monarch genomic DNA purification kit was used to extract bulk genomic DNA from unsorted brain tissue and from whole blood. The CDR3 measures 14 amino acids from cysteine to phenylalanine. Just the 42-base CDR3 DNA is kept, in frame starting at base 1. Per the germline V gene (reference sequence), GTSNPN is the CDR1 and SVGIG is the CDR2. The junction carries 13 bases between V and J, which are trimmed by 1 base and 3 bases respectively.

The immunoSEQ assay was used to generate TCR beta chain sequences from genomic DNA. On the study's bioinformatics: Any CDR3 sequence that did not begin with the conserved framework cysteine at position 104 was removed by hand. To get clonality, the normalized Shannon's Diversity Index was subtracted from one, giving values from 0 (maximal diversity) to 1 (oligoclonal). Differences in the frequency of the same CDR3 between samples, such as brain versus blood, were assessed with chi-squared comparison-of-proportions tests. Public clonotypes were found by searching immuneACCESS, and the VDJdb browser was used to assess similarity to known antiviral clonotypes. Drawn from immuneACCESS, this table holds only the in-frame rearrangements with V and J called that TCRdb kept. Clones are partly lost; checked studies trace under half to an unresolved V gene and leave the rest unexplained. The V and J calls and clone size are taken from that table; D and trimming were inferred from the DNA. The sample contains approximately 77,000 clones, roughly 91% of them found a single time. The ten top clones hold roughly 1.4% of the sample.

Remarks on this clone: No antigen is known for it. No clone much larger than this one lies a single base away; base qualities are absent.

Broad study findings and their caveats: Viral specificity was inferred solely from CDR3 sequence similarity, and the HCMV serostatus of the patients was not known. Because sequencing depth was different between pre-surgery and post-surgery blood, clones absent from the pre-surgery sample may reflect undersampling.

This chain is built from TRBV30 and TRBJ2-7; TRBD1 is perhaps the D gene, given 5 matching bases. The sequence was collected from a boy less than two years old with tuberous sclerosis and intractable seizures. The material sequenced was peripheral blood, taken at surgery. CDR3 protein: CAWSAVDGHYEQYF. The nucleotides read TGTGCCTGGAGTGCGGTAGACGGACACTACGAGCAGTACTTC.